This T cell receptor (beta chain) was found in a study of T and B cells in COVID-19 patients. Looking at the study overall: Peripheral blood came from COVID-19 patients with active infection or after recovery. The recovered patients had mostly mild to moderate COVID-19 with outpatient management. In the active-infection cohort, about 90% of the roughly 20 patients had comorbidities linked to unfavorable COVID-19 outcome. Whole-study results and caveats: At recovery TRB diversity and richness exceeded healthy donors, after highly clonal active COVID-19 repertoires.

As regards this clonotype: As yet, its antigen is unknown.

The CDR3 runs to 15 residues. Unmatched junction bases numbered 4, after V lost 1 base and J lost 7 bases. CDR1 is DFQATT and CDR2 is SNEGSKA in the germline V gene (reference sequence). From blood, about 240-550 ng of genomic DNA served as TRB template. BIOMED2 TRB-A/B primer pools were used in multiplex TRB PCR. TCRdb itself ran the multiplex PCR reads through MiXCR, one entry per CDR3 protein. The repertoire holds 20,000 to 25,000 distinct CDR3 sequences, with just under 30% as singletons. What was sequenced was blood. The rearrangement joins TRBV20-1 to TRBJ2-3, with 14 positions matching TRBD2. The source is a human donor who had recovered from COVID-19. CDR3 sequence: CSARGLAGGLNTQYF. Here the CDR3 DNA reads TGCAGTGCTAGAGGACTAGCGGGGGGGCTAAATACGCAGTATTTT.